The 9 T cell receptor beta chains presented below share a single source sample, sequenced in a study of Ad26.COV2.S vaccination and SARS-CoV-2 variants. Data came from immunoSEQ multiplex PCR; TCRdb stores just in-frame clones and leaves some out. This table holds about 460,000 clones, roughly 87% found once. Stated treatment: about 20 received Ad26.COV2.S at low or high dose, single or two shots; 5 received placebo; per-sample allocation not given. It was on day 63 after the first vaccine or placebo injection that samples were taken. The sample consisted of peripheral blood, taken in a trial of Ad26.COV2.S vaccine versus placebo. Receptors originate from a person aged 18 to 59 who received the Ad26.COV2.S COVID-19 vaccine or a placebo.

The rearrangement joins TRBV6-6 to TRBJ1-1; no firm D call. CDR1 and CDR2 (germline): MNHNY, SVGAGI (reference sequence). Trimming shortened V by 0 bases and J by 5 bases, and 10 bases separated the two germline ends. This CDR3 spans 14 amino acids. Here the CDR3 reads CASSYSSGKTEAFF. CDR3 DNA: TGTGCCAGCAGTTACTCCTCCGGGAAGACTGAAGCTTTCTTT.

The genes are TRBV7-9 and TRBJ1-5; D gene uncertain. The CDR3 has 15 residues. Trimming pared 1 base from V and 4 bases from J, leaving 11 bases between. Germline V gene data show CDR1 as SEHNR and CDR2 as FQNEAQ (reference sequence). This CDR3 is CASSLGSGRNQPQHF. Written as DNA, the CDR3 is TGTGCCAGCAGCTTAGGGTCAGGCAGGAATCAGCCCCAGCATTTT.

V gene TRBV6-6 combines with J gene TRBJ2-1; D possibly corresponds to TRBD1 (6 bases). The CDR3 consists of 15 residues. CDR1 MNHNY and CDR2 SVGAGI come from the germline V gene (reference sequence). V was cut by 7 bases and J by 6 bases, with 19 bases left in between. CDR3 loop: CASKDLRGRPNEQFF. CDR3 DNA: TGTGCCAGCAAAGACCTCAGGGGCCGTCCCAATGAGCAGTTCTTC.

This clone was observed once. The chain is built from TRBV5-1 and TRBJ2-1, with D perhaps matching TRBD2 (6 bases). CDR3 length: 15 residues. Germline lookup yields CDR1 SGHRS and CDR2 YFSETQ. V was pared by 0 bases and J by 5 bases, with 12 bases between. The CDR3 loop is CASSLGASANNEQFF. DNA for the CDR3: TGCGCCAGCAGCTTGGGCGCTAGCGCGAACAATGAGCAGTTCTTC.

About this clone: The junction departs from the called germline gene at one end, perhaps through a read error. V usage is TRBV7-7 and J usage is TRBJ1-4; D is undetermined. The CDR3 is made up of 13 amino acids. Germline V gene sequence: CDR1 SSHAT, CDR2 FNYEAQ (reference sequence). The CDR3 spells CASSLERAGKLFF. The CDR3 DNA follows: TGTGCTAGCAGCTTAGAACGGGCAGGAAAACTGTTTTTT. Complete variable domain (other parts from reference TRBV7-7 and TRBJ1-4): GAGVSQSPRYKVTKRGQDVTLRCDPISSHATLYWYQQALGQGPEFLTYFNYEAQPDKSGLPSDRFSAERPEGSISTLTIQRTEQRDSAMYRCASSLERAGKLFFGSGTQLSVL.

The V and J genes are TRBV2 and TRBJ1-1; unclear D gene. The CDR3 extends over 14 amino acids. Trimming took 6 bases from V and 0 from J, leaving 11 bases between them. In germline, CDR1 is SNHLY, CDR2 FYNNEI. CDR3 amino acids: CASRKGGMNTEAFF. The DNA of the CDR3 is TGTGCCAGCAGAAAAGGAGGGATGAACACTGAAGCTTTCTTT. The full variable domain, with the rest looked up from reference TRBV2 and TRBJ1-1, is EPEVTQTPSHQVTQMGQEVILRCVPISNHLYFYWYRQILGQKVEFLVSFYNNEISEKSEIFDDQFSVERPDGSNFTLKIRSTKLEDSAMYFCASRKGGMNTEAFFGQGTRLTVV.

V is TRBV27 and J is TRBJ2-7; the D gene is possibly TRBD1 (5 bases). Deletions cut 2 bases from V and 1 base from J, with 9 bases between. Germline V CDR1 and CDR2: MNHEY, SMNVEV (reference sequence). This CDR3 is built from 14 residues. Here the CDR3 DNA reads TGTGCCAGCAGTTTACAGGGATGGTCCTACGAGCAGTACTTC. Its protein is CASSLQGWSYEQYF.

The chain joins TRBV7-9 to TRBJ1-1, with D unresolved. Trimming shortened V by 0 bases and J by 2 bases, and 7 bases separated the two germline ends. This CDR3 is built from 14 residues. The V gene's germline CDR1 is SEHNR and CDR2 FQNEAQ (reference sequence). CDR3 in amino acids: CASSLAPVNTEAFF. The CDR3, as DNA: TGTGCCAGCAGCTTAGCGCCGGTCAACACTGAAGCTTTCTTT.

The chain links TRBV7-2 to TRBJ1-1; TRBD1 matches at 7 bases. The V gene end was trimmed by 2 bases and the J gene end by 10 bases; junction bases not matched to a gene: 4. The germline gives CDR1 SGHTA, CDR2 FQGNSA. The CDR3 loop spans 12 amino acids. The CDR3 sequence: CASSLKGAGAFF. CDR3 nucleotides: TGTGCCAGCAGCTTAAAGGGGGCGGGAGCTTTCTTT.